Presented here are 5 T cell receptor beta chains from one specimen sequenced in a study of cytomegalovirus exposure and HLA in healthy donors. The PCR made use of 60 Vbeta and 13 Jbeta primers. Measured with immunoSEQ multiplex PCR; TCRdb has only the in-frame clones, and not every one. The sample lists nearly 70,000 clones, about 74% occurring once. Sequenced input: PBMCs. The origin of the receptors is a woman aged 55-69 years in good health and CMV-seropositive.

The gene calls are TRBV5-1 and TRBJ2-3; D might be TRBD2 (5 bases). Trimming stripped 0 bases from V and 5 bases from J, with 13 bases between. The CDR3 extends over 15 amino acids. Germline CDR1 and CDR2: SGHRS and YFSETQ. The CDR3 DNA reads TGCGCCAGCAGCTTGGGGCACGGGATGGGAGATACGCAGTATTTT. It translates to CASSLGHGMGDTQYF.

V gene TRBV5-1 combines with J gene TRBJ2-3; TRBD1 aligns across 9 bases. Germline lookup yields CDR1 SGHRS and CDR2 YFSETQ. The V gene end was trimmed by 3 bases and the J gene end by 4 bases; junction bases not matched to a gene: 6. This CDR3 has 15 residues. The CDR3 sequence is CASSSSGTGSDTQYF. CDR3 coding DNA: TGCGCCAGCAGCTCTTCCGGGACAGGGTCAGATACGCAGTATTTT.

This clone has just a few counts. This rearrangement joins TRBV6-5 to TRBJ1-2, with TRBD1 matching over 7 bases. Unmatched junction bases numbered 3, after V lost 2 bases and J lost 9 bases. This CDR3 contains 12 residues. Germline V gene data show CDR1 as MNHEY and CDR2 as SVGAGI. The CDR3 nucleotides are TGTGCCAGCAGTTACCGACAGGGAAGCTACACCTTC. This gives the protein CASSYRQGSYTF.

V is TRBV6-5 and J is TRBJ2-7; the match to TRBD1 covers 9 bases. The germline CDR1 and CDR2 sequences are MNHEY and SVGAGI. The CDR3 consists of 16 residues. V lost 2 bases and J lost 6; bases outside the gene matches: 11. The CDR3: CASSYTPDRGGSEQYF. In nucleotides, the CDR3 is TGTGCCAGCAGTTACACGCCTGACAGGGGGGGCTCCGAGCAGTACTTC.

This rearrangement joins TRBV12-5 to TRBJ1-5, with D perhaps matching TRBD1 (6 bases). The V gene's germline CDR1 is LGHNT and CDR2 FRNRAP. V was trimmed by 1 base and J by 2 bases, leaving 9 bases between them. The CDR3 has 15 amino acids. CDR3 bases: TGTGCTAGTGGTTTGGATACAGGGCGCAATCAGCCCCAGCATTTT. It encodes CASGLDTGRNQPQHF.